This TCR beta chain emerged from a study of tumor-infiltrating lymphocytes in localized non-small cell lung cancer. Across the whole study: Some samples were collected after neoadjuvant chemotherapy; smokers, never-smokers and several histologies were included. Overall study results and limits: Recurrence-free survival showed no association with tumor T-cell fraction. IM1 and IM2 tumors showed no difference in T-cell fraction. Higher tumor T cell infiltration than in uninvolved lung was supported by TCRbeta sequencing.

V was pared by 1 base and J by 0 bases, with 9 bases between. In germline, CDR1 is SGHVS, CDR2 FQNEAQ. The CDR3 runs to 15 residues. TCRdb's table, derived via immunoSEQ multiplex PCR, lists solely in-frame clones and lacks some. The sample consists of about 12,000 clones, approximately 84% of them appearing once. In regard to this clone: The target antigen is unknown.

Material for sequencing was lung tumor tissue. The genes are TRBV7-8 and TRBJ1-1; D call uncertain. The clonotype was recovered from a human donor with non-small cell lung cancer. The DNA for the CDR3 is TGTGCCAGCAGCTTAGGTGCGGGTATGAACACTGAAGCTTTCTTT. This encodes CASSLGAGMNTEAFF.